Listed below are T cell receptor beta chains from one sample, sequenced in a study of blood T cell repertoires in COVID-19. This table comes from immunoSEQ multiplex PCR, and its TCRdb copy is limited to in-frame clones, with some not included. Of 150,000 to 200,000 clones in the sample, around four fifths are singletons; the top ten hold 10% to 15%. The sequencing sample was made of peripheral blood. Receptors originate from a man between 65 and 79 years old who had recovered from COVID-19. CDR3s include the opening cysteine and the closing phenylalanine or tryptophan. The order of the fields is V gene, D gene, J gene, clone size, CDR3 length, CDR3 DNA, CDR3 protein. D genes are given only for firm matches. The size entry is marked missing in some rows and otherwise reads once, few, many or a size class.

TRBV12-3/TRBV12-4	-	TRBJ1-1	many	11	TGTGCCAGTAGCCTAGACACTGAAGCTTTCTTT	CASSLDTEAFF
TRBV7-3	TRBD2	TRBJ2-1	-	19	TGTGCCAGCAGCTTAACCGGGACTAGCGGGAGGGCCGCATTCAATGAGCAGTTCTTC	CASSLTGTSGRAAFNEQFF
TRBV5-1	TRBD2	TRBJ2-1	-	15	TGCGCCAGCAGCCCCGGGACTAGCGGGAGCCATGAGCAGTTCTTC	CASSPGTSGSHEQFF
TRBV6-5	-	TRBJ2-2	once	12	TGTGCCAGCAGTTCTAACACCGGGGAGCTGTTTTTT	CASSSNTGELFF
TRBV29-1	-	TRBJ2-5	-	13	TGCAGCGAGCACAGGGGAGGAGGAGAGACCCAGTACTTC	CSEHRGGGETQYF
TRBV5-5	TRBD1	TRBJ2-7	-	16	TGTGCCAGCAGCTTAGGTCTGGGGACAGGGGGCGGCGAGCAGTACTTC	CASSLGLGTGGGEQYF
TRBV15	TRBD1	TRBJ1-5	-	17	TGTGCCACCAGCATTGGGACAGGGGGCTGGTTCGGACAGCCCCAGCATTTT	CATSIGTGGWFGQPQHF
TRBV9	-	TRBJ2-7	-	13	TGTGCCAGCAGCGGAGCCACCTCCTACGAGCAGTACTTC	CASSGATSYEQYF
TRBV4-1	TRBD1	TRBJ2-7	-	16	TGCGCCAGCAGCCAAGAAGGGGGCAGGCCTCTCTACGAGCAGTACTTC	CASSQEGGRPLYEQYF
TRBV9	-	TRBJ1-1	-	13	TGTGCCAGCAGCGAACAGGGTGGTACTGAAGCTTTCTTT	CASSEQGGTEAFF
TRBV23-1	-	TRBJ1-1	-	15	TGCGCCAGCAGTCAAACAGCTGCCGGCGACACTGAAGCTTTCTTT	CASSQTAAGDTEAFF
TRBV19	-	TRBJ2-5	few	13	TGTGCCAGTAGTATAGTCCGAGGAGAGACCCAGTACTTC	CASSIVRGETQYF
TRBV18	TRBD1	TRBJ1-5	-	14	TGTGCCAGCTCACCGGGACAGTCAAATCAGCCCCAGCATTTT	CASSPGQSNQPQHF
TRBV6-5	-	TRBJ1-1	once	13	TGTGCCAGCAGTTATCAAACCGGCACTGAAGCTTTCTTT	CASSYQTGTEAFF
TRBV15	TRBD2	TRBJ2-3	-	16	TGTGCCACCAGCAGAGGGAGTAGCGGGAACACAGATACGCAGTATTTT	CATSRGSSGNTDTQYF
TRBV10-3	TRBD2	TRBJ2-7	-	16	TGTGCCATCAGTGCACTGGGGGGGGATCGGGCCTACGAGCAGTACTTC	CAISALGGDRAYEQYF
TRBV4-1	TRBD2	TRBJ2-1	-	17	TGCGCCAGCAGCCAGGGACTAGCGGGAGGGCCATCTAATGAGCAGTTCTTC	CASSQGLAGGPSNEQFF
TRBV27	-	TRBJ1-5	few	14	TGTGCCAGCGGTTGGGGCAGGGGTAATCAGCCCCAGCATTTT	CASGWGRGNQPQHF
TRBV9	-	TRBJ2-2	-	16	TGTGCCAGCAGCCTCTATACAGGATCTAACACCGGGGAGCTGTTTTTT	CASSLYTGSNTGELFF
TRBV3-1/TRBV3-2	TRBD2	TRBJ2-1	-	15	TGTGCCAGCAGCCTACGGGCTAGCGGAGGCGATGAGCAGTTCTTC	CASSLRASGGDEQFF
TRBV19	-	TRBJ1-1	few	13	TGTGCCAGTCAGATTCGGGGAGACACTGAAGCTTTCTTT	CASQIRGDTEAFF
TRBV4-2	-	TRBJ1-5	few	13	TGTGCCAGCAGCCAAGGGGCACAACAGCCCCAGCATTTT	CASSQGAQQPQHF
TRBV13	TRBD2	TRBJ2-1	-	17	TGTGCCAGCAGCCTTTCTAGCGGGAGGGCAATATACAATGAGCAGTTCTTC	CASSLSSGRAIYNEQFF
TRBV3-1/TRBV3-2	-	TRBJ2-2	-	16	TGTGCCAGCAGCCAAGATCTGGGACTTGGGACCGGGGAGCTGTTTTTT	CASSQDLGLGTGELFF
TRBV11-2	TRBD2	TRBJ2-3	-	16	TGTGCCAGCAGCAGTACTAGCGGGAGTGACACAGATACGCAGTATTTT	CASSSTSGSDTDTQYF
TRBV7-8	-	TRBJ1-6	few	14	TGTGCCAGCAGCTTAGGACAGGATAATTCACCCCTCCACTTT	CASSLGQDNSPLHF
TRBV19	-	TRBJ2-5	-	12	TGTGCCAGTCAGGGATCCCAAGAGACCCAGTACTTC	CASQGSQETQYF